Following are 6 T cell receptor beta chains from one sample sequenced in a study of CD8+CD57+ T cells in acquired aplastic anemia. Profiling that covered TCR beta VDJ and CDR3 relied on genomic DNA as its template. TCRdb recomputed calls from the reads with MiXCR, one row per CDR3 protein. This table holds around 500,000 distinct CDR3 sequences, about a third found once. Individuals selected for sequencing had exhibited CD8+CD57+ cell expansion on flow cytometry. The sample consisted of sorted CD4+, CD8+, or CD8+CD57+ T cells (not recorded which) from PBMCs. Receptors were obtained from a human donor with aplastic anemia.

CDR3 DNA sequence: TGTGCCAGCAGCCAAAACAGGGGGCGGGAGACCCAGTACTTC. This translates into CASSQNRGRETQYF. The rearrangement joins TRBV14 to TRBJ2-5; 9 bases fit TRBD1. Germline lookup yields CDR1 SGHDN and CDR2 FVKESK. CDR3 length: 14 residues. J was trimmed by 5 bases and V by 2 bases; bases with no gene match: 3.

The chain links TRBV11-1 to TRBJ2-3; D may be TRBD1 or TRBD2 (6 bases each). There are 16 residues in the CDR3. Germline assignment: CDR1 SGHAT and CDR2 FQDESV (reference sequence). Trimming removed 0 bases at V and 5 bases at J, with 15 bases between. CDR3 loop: CASSLARLGGRDTQYF. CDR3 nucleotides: TGTGCCAGCAGCTTAGCCCGGTTGGGGGGCCGAGATACGCAGTATTTT.

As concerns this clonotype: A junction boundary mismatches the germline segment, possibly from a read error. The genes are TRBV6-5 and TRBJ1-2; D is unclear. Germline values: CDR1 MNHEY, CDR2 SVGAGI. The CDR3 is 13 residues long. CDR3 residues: CASSYYRNYGCTF. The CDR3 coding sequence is TGTGCCAGCAGTTACTACCGAAACTATGGCTGCACCTTC.

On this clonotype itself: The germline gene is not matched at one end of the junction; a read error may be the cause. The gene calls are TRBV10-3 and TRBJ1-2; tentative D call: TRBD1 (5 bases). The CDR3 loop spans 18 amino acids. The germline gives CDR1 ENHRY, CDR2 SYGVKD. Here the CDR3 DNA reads TGTGCCAGCAGTTACTCTGCCCGAAGCAGGGAGACGGCCTATGGCTACACCTTC. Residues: CASSYSARSRETAYGYTF.

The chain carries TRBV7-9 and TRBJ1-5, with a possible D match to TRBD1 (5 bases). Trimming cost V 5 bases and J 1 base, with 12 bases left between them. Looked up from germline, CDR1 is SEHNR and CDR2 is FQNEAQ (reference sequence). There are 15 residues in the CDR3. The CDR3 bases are TGTGCCAGCAGCCACGGGACCGAAAGCAATCAGCCCCAGCATTTT. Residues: CASSHGTESNQPQHF.

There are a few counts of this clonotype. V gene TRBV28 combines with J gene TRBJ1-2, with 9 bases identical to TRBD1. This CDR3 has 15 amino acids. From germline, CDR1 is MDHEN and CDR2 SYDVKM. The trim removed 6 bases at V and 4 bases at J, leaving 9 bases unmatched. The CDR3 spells CASRPRTGEGYGYTF. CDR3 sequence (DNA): TGTGCCAGCAGACCAAGGACAGGGGAGGGCTATGGCTACACCTTC.